One TCR beta chain is described in this entry. Its antigen is not identified. This entry is derived from a study of PD-1 blockade in mismatch repair-deficient tumors. Study-level findings and limits: Tumor-resident clones, often absent from pretreatment blood, expanded after pembrolizumab and then contracted.

CDR1 and CDR2 from the germline V gene are MNHEY and SMNVEV (reference sequence). This CDR3 spans 15 amino acids. V dropped 6 bases and J dropped 2 bases, with 15 bases sitting between them. All patients were mismatch repair deficient, assessed by either PCR or immunohistochemistry. TCRdb's copy holds only in-frame clones and misses some; the assay was immunoSEQ multiplex PCR. This sample has approximately 20,000 clones, with over 75% found just once. The source of this sequence is an adult with mismatch repair-deficient cancer. The chain has TRBV27 and TRBJ2-3; possible D gene TRBD2, 5 bases. Sequenced material: PBMCs, taken 52 weeks after starting pembrolizumab. As DNA, the CDR3 is TGTGCCAGCAGAGGGTTGGAGCGGTACACAGATACGCAGTATTTT. This encodes CASRGLERYTDTQYF.